This T cell receptor (beta chain) was identified in a study of T cell changes during pregnancy in multiple sclerosis. The germline CDR1 and CDR2 sequences are ENHRY and SYGVKD. Losses at the gene ends were 2 bases for V and 2 bases for J; bases not matched to a gene: 2. The CDR3 loop spans 15 amino acids. Data came from immunoSEQ multiplex PCR; TCRdb stores just in-frame clones and leaves some out. The sample records approximately 34,000 clones, under 95% being singletons. This chain uses TRBV10-3 with TRBJ2-1; 8 bases match TRBD2. This clonotype originated in a female donor with multiple sclerosis, enrolled in a pregnancy study. The material sequenced was CD4+ T cells from peripheral blood mononuclear cells, taken in the second trimester of pregnancy. The CDR3 nucleotides are TGTGCCATCAGTGAGATGGGACTAGCCTACAATGAGCAGTTCTTC. Translating gives CAISEMGLAYNEQFF.